The next 21 T cell receptor beta chains were all read from a single sample in a study of patients and donors after allogeneic stem cell transplantation. Via MiXCR, TCRdb re-called the RT-PCR reads, giving one row per CDR3 protein. The sample shows approximately 220,000 distinct CDR3 sequences, roughly 38% of them seen only once. The sequenced sample was blood, either unsorted or a sorted T cell fraction (not recorded which). The receptors stem from a human donor who was either an allogeneic HSCT recipient or a stem cell or donor lymphocyte infusion donor (not recorded which). It is not recorded whose cells these are; they may come from a transplant donor.

This rearrangement joins TRBV5-1 to TRBJ1-1; D unresolved. V was clipped by 2 bases and J by 0 bases, with 11 bases between them. CDR1 is SGHRS, CDR2 YFSETQ, per germline. CDR3 length equals 15 residues. The CDR3 DNA reads TGCGCCAGCAGCTTCGGAGGACGCCTGAACACTGAAGCTTTCTTT. Its protein product is CASSFGGRLNTEAFF.

The CDR3 is CASSLDRQGRGYTF. CDR3 nucleotide sequence: TGCGCCAGCAGCTTGGATCGACAGGGACGCGGCTACACCTTC. V usage is TRBV5-1 and J usage is TRBJ1-2; 7 nucleotides align to TRBD1. J gave up 8 bases and V 0 bases, and 7 bases lay outside the gene matches. The CDR3 covers 14 residues. Per the germline V gene, CDR1 is SGHRS and CDR2 is YFSETQ.

The chain combines TRBV28 with TRBJ2-7; maybe TRBD1 (6 bases). The CDR3 covers 13 residues. V shed 5 bases and J shed 5 bases, with 13 bases lying between them. Germline V gene data show CDR1 as MDHEN and CDR2 as SYDVKM. Here the CDR3 reads CASSTPGVNEQYF. The CDR3 nucleotides are TGTGCCAGCAGTACACCAGGGGTGAACGAGCAGTACTTC.

V usage is TRBV28 and J usage is TRBJ1-6, with TRBD1 matching 8 bases. Germline V lookup: CDR1 MDHEN, CDR2 SYDVKM. The CDR3 totals 16 residues. J was trimmed by 10 bases and V by 4 bases; bases with no gene match: 12. Here the CDR3 reads CASSSRRQGNRSPLHF. For the CDR3, the DNA is TGTGCCAGCAGTTCCCGGCGACAGGGGAATCGGTCACCCCTCCACTTT.

The chain recombines TRBV6-5 with TRBJ1-1, with no clear D. Germline V gene sequence: CDR1 MNHEY, CDR2 SVGAGI. V lost 0 bases and J 11 bases, leaving 13 bases between the germline ends. The CDR3 covers 13 residues. The CDR3 nucleotides read TGTGCCAGCAGTTACTCGATGACCGGGGAGGCTTTCTTT. As protein: CASSYSMTGEAFF.

This clonotype was seen many times. CDR3 bases: TGTGCCAGCAGAACGACAGGTGAAGCTTTCTTT. Translated, it gives CASRTTGEAFF. The genes are TRBV27 and TRBJ1-1, with a tentative D call TRBD1 (6 bases). Trimming pared 6 bases from V and 7 bases from J, leaving 9 bases between. Germline CDR1 is MNHEY and CDR2 is SMNVEV (reference sequence). The CDR3 covers 11 residues.

This clonotype was recorded a few times. This chain uses TRBV20-1 with TRBJ1-1, with D maybe TRBD1 (5 bases). The ends were cut back, 6 bases at V and 6 bases at J, with 20 bases in the middle. Germline values: CDR1 DFQATT, CDR2 SNEGSKA (reference sequence). CDR3 length: 14 residues. The CDR3 bases are TGCAGTGCCCACCAGGGCCTCCAAGTCGCTGAAGCTTTCTTT. Translation: CSAHQGLQVAEAFF.

The rearrangement joins TRBV12-3 or TRBV12-4 to TRBJ1-2; a possible D gene is TRBD1 (5 bases). V lost 2 bases to trimming and J lost 2 bases, with 12 bases between them. The CDR3 consists of 15 residues. The CDR3 reads CASSLWGYRNYGYTF. DNA of the CDR3: TGTGCCAGCAGTTTATGGGGGTATCGGAACTATGGCTACACCTTC.

On this clonotype: A junction boundary mismatches the germline segment, possibly from a read error. The chain is built from TRBV5-1 and TRBJ1-2; no definite D call. CDR1 and CDR2 (germline): SGHRS, YFSETQ. This CDR3 is built from 15 residues. The CDR3 DNA reads TGCGCCACCAGCTTGAGAGGTGATGATTGGGATGGCTACACCTTC. Amino acids: CATSLRGDDWDGYTF.

This chain joins TRBV20-1 and TRBJ1-1, with TRBD1 matching 7 bases. The J segment lost 1 base and the V segment lost 3 bases, leaving 2 bases of the junction unmatched. The CDR3 is 13 residues long. CDR1 is DFQATT and CDR2 is SNEGSKA in the germline V gene (reference sequence). The CDR3 coding sequence is TGCAGTGCTAGGGGGACAGAGAACACTGAAGCTTTCTTT. Amino acids: CSARGTENTEAFF.

This sequence joins TRBV6-1 and TRBJ2-5, with TRBD2 matching 10 bases. V was pared by 6 bases and J by 0 bases, with 7 bases of the junction left unmatched. Germline assignment: CDR1 MNHNS and CDR2 SASEGT. The length of the CDR3 is 16 residues. CDR3 loop: CASSYRTSGYQETQYF. The DNA of the CDR3 is TGTGCCAGCAGCTACCGGACTAGCGGTTACCAAGAGACCCAGTACTTC.

This clonotype was detected ten times or more. The chain employs TRBV14 and TRBJ2-7, with TRBD2 matching 7 bases. Germline V gene data show CDR1 as SGHDN and CDR2 as FVKESK. With V trimmed by 11 bases and J by 2 bases, 3 bases remained unmatched. The CDR3 consists of 11 residues. CDR3 sequence reads: CAGGVPYEQYF. As DNA, the CDR3 is TGTGCCGGGGGGGTACCCTACGAGCAGTACTTC. Together with reference TRBV14 and TRBJ2-7, the CDR3 gives the full variable domain: EAGVTQFPSHSVIEKGQTVTLRCDPISGHDNLYWYRRVMGKEIKFLLHFVKESKQDESGMPNNRFLAERTGGTYSTLKVQPAELEDSGVYFCAGGVPYEQYFGPGTRLTVT.

In its sample, this clonotype was seen a few times. The V and J genes are TRBV12-3 or TRBV12-4 and TRBJ1-3, with D hard to call. V dropped 3 bases and J dropped 7 bases, with 16 bases sitting between them. The CDR3 has 15 amino acids. The CDR3 protein is CASSFGSTNGNTIYF. The CDR3 DNA is TGTGCCAGCAGTTTCGGCTCCACTAACGGGAACACCATATATTTT.

CDR3 residues: CSVEADRGDYGYTF. DNA for the CDR3: TGCAGCGTTGAAGCGGACAGGGGTGACTATGGCTACACCTTC. The gene calls are TRBV29-1 and TRBJ1-2; 9 nucleotides align to TRBD1. The CDR3 has 14 amino acids. With V trimmed by 1 base and J by 3 bases, 3 bases remained unmatched. In germline, CDR1 is SQVTM, CDR2 ANQGSEA.

A few counts support this clonotype. The CDR3 sequence: CASSRTVPGEAFF. CDR3 in DNA: TGTGCCAGCAGTCGGACAGTTCCCGGTGAAGCTTTCTTT. The rearrangement uses TRBV6-2 or TRBV6-3 and TRBJ1-1, with TRBD1 as a possible D gene (6 bases). V dropped 5 bases and J dropped 7 bases, with 14 bases sitting between them. Per the germline V gene, CDR1 is MNHEY and CDR2 is SVGEGT. The CDR3 sequence is 13 residues long.

In this sample, this clonotype turned up once. The V and J genes are TRBV7-9 and TRBJ2-7, with a weak D call TRBD1 (5 bases). CDR1 SEHNR and CDR2 FQNEAQ come from the germline V gene (reference sequence). The CDR3 covers 14 residues. V gave up 1 base and J gave up 2 bases, with 9 bases separating them. CDR3 coding DNA: TGTGCCAGCAGCTTAGTACAGGCTACCTACGAGCAGTACTTC. It translates to CASSLVQATYEQYF. Based on the CDR3 plus reference TRBV7-9 and TRBJ2-7, the full variable domain is DTGVSQNPRHKITKRGQNVTFRCDPISEHNRLYWYRQTLGQGPEFLTYFQNEAQLEKSRLLSDRFSAERPKGSFSTLEIQRTEQGDSAMYLCASSLVQATYEQYFGPGTRLTVT.

The gene calls are TRBV19 and TRBJ1-6; D possibly corresponds to TRBD1 (6 bases). Germline-derived CDR1 and CDR2 are LNHDA and SQIVND (reference sequence). The CDR3 is made up of 16 amino acids. V was trimmed by 10 bases and J by 7 bases, leaving 23 bases between them. CDR3: CATRSGQLILNSPLHF. CDR3 bases: TGTGCCACACGGTCCGGACAGTTGATCCTGAATTCACCCCTCCACTTT.

This clonotype was found a few times. The chain links TRBV28 to TRBJ2-3; 10 positions agree with TRBD2. The CDR3 length is 17 residues. Germline CDR1 is MDHEN and CDR2 is SYDVKM. The J segment lost 2 bases and the V segment lost 0 bases, leaving 5 bases of the junction unmatched. Here the CDR3 reads CASSLWELAGSTDTQYF. As DNA, the CDR3 is TGTGCCAGCAGTTTATGGGAACTAGCGGGGTCCACAGATACGCAGTATTTT.

The chain links TRBV4-1 to TRBJ1-1, with D unclear. The CDR3 is 13 residues long. Germline assignment: CDR1 MGHRA and CDR2 YSYEKL. Trimming shortened V by 2 bases and J by 8 bases, and 12 bases separated the two germline ends. The CDR3 spells CASSQHRHSEAFF. DNA of the CDR3: TGCGCCAGCAGCCAACATCGACACTCAGAAGCTTTCTTT.

The rearrangement uses TRBV12-3 or TRBV12-4 and TRBJ2-6; D may be TRBD1 or TRBD2 (5 bases each). V was pared by 5 bases and J by 2 bases, with 13 bases between. CDR3 length equals 16 residues. As DNA, the CDR3 is TGTGCCAGCAGTCGGGCTTGGGGGACTGGGGCCAACGTCCTGACTTTC. The encoded protein is CASSRAWGTGANVLTF.

This clonotype has only a few counts. The chain couples TRBV5-6 to TRBJ1-3, with D unclear. V was shortened by 1 base and J by 5 bases, with 13 bases between the two germline ends. The germline V gene encodes CDR1 SGHDT and CDR2 YYEEEE. The CDR3 sequence is 15 residues long. Here the CDR3 reads CASSLNWVPRNTIYF. In DNA form, the CDR3 reads TGTGCCAGCAGCTTGAACTGGGTTCCCAGAAACACCATATATTTT.